This T cell receptor (beta chain) came from a study of Ad26.COV2.S vaccination and SARS-CoV-2 variants. The method was immunoSEQ multiplex PCR; TCRdb's version includes in-frame clones alone and lacks a portion of them. Found here are approximately 350,000 clones, more than 75% of them singletons; the top ten hold around 3.5%. Treatment specified: roughly 20 received Ad26.COV2.S at low or high dose, single or two shots; 5 received placebo; per-sample allocation not given. Vaccine and placebo recipients were sampled on day 63 after the first injection. The CDR3 consists of 15 residues. In germline, CDR1 is PRHDT, CDR2 FYEKMQ (reference sequence). V shed 1 base and J shed 6 bases, with 10 bases lying between them.

The chain carries TRBV13 and TRBJ1-6; tentative D call: TRBD1 (6 bases). The clonotype originates from a person aged 18-60 years who received the Ad26.COV2.S COVID-19 vaccine or a placebo. This specimen consisted of peripheral blood, obtained in a trial of Ad26.COV2.S vaccine versus placebo. The CDR3, as DNA: TGTGCCAGCAGCTTAGAGGGGGGAGCTAATTCACCCCTCCACTTT. Amino acids: CASSLEGGANSPLHF.